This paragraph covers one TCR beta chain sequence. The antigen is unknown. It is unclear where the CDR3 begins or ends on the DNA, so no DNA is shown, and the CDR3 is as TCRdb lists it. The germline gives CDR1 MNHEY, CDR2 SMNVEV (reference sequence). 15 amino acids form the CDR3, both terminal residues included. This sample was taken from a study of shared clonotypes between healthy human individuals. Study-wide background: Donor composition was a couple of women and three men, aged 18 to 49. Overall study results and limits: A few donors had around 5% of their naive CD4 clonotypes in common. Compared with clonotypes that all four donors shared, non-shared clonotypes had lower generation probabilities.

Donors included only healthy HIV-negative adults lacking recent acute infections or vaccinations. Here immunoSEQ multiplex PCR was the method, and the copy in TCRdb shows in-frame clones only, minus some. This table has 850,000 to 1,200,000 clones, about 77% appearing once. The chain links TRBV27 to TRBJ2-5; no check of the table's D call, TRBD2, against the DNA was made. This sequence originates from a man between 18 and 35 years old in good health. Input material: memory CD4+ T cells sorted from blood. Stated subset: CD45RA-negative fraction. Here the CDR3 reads CASSSSGLVTETQYF.